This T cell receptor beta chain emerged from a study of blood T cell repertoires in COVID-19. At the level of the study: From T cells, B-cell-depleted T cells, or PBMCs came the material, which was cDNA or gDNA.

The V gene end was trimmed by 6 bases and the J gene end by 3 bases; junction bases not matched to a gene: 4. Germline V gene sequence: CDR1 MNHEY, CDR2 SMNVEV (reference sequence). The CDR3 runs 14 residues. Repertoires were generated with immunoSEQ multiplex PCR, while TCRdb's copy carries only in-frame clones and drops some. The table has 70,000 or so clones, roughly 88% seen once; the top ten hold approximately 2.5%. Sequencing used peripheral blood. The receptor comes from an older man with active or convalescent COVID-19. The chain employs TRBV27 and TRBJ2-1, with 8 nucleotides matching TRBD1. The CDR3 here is CASSPGGLYNEQFF. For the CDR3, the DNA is TGTGCCAGCAGCCCAGGGGGCCTCTACAATGAGCAGTTCTTC.